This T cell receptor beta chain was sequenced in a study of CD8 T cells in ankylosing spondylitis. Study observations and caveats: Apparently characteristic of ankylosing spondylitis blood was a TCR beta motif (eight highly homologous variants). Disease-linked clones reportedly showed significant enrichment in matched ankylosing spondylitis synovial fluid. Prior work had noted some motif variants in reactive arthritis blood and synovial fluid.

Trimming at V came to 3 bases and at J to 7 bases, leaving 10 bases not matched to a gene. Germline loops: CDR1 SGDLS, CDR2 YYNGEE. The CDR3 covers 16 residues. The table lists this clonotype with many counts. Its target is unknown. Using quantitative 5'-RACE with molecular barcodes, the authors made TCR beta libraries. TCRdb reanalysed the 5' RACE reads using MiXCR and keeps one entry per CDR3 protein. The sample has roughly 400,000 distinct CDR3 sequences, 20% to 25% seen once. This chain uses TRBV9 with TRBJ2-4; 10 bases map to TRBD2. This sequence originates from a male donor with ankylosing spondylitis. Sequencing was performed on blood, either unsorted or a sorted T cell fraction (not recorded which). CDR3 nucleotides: TGTGCCAGCAGCGGCGTGTCGAGCGGGAGGGATAACATTCAGTACTTC. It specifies CASSGVSSGRDNIQYF.